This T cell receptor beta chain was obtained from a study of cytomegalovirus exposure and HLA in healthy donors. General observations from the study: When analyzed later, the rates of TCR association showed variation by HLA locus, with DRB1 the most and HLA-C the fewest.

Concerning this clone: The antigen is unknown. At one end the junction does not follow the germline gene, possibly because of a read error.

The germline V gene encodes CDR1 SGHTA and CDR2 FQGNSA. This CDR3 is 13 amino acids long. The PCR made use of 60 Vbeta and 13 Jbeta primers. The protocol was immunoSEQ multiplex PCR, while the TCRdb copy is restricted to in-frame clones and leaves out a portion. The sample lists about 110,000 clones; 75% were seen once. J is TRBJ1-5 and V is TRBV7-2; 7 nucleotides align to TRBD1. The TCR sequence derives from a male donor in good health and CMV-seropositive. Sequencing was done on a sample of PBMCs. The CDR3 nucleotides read TGTGCCAGCAGCGACAGGGTGGATCAGCCCCAGAATTTT. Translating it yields CASSDRVDQPQNF. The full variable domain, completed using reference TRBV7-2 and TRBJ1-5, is GAGVSQSPSNKVTEKGKDVELRCDPISGHTALYWYRQSLGQGLEFLIYFQGNSAPDKSGLPSDRFSAERTGGSVSTLTIQRTQQEDSAVYLCASSDRVDQPQNFGDGTRLSIL.